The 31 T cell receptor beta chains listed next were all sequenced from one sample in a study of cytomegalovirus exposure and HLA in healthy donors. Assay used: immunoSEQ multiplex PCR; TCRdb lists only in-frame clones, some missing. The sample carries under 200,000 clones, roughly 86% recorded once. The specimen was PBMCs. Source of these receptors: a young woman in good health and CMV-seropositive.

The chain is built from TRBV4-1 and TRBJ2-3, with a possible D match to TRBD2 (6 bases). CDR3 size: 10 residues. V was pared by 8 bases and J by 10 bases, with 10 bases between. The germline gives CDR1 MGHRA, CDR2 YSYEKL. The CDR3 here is CASRGAPQYF. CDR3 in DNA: TGCGCCAGCCGCGGGGCCCCGCAGTATTTT.

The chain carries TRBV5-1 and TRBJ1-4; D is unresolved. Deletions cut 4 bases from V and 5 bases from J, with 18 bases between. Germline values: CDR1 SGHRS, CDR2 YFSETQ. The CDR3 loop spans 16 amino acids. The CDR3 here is CASSVEGIGINEKLFF. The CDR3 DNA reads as TGCGCCAGCAGCGTCGAGGGAATAGGGATAAATGAAAAACTGTTTTTT.

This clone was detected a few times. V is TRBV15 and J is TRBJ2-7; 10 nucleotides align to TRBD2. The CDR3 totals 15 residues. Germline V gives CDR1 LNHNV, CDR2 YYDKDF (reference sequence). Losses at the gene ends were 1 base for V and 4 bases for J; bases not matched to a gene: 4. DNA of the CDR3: TGTGCCACCAGCAGAGGCCCTAGCGGGAGTTACGAGCAGTACTTC. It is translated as CATSRGPSGSYEQYF.

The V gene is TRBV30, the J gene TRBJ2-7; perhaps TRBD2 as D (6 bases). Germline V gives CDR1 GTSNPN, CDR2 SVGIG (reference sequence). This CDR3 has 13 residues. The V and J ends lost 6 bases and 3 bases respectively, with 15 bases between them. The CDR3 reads CACRASVSYEQYF. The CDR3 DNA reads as TGTGCCTGTCGGGCTAGCGTGAGCTACGAGCAGTACTTC.

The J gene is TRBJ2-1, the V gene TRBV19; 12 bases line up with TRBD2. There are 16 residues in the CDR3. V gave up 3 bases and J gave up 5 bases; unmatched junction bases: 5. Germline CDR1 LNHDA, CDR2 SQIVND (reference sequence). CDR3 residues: CASSIWASGRDNEQFF. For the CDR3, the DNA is TGTGCCAGTAGTATTTGGGCTAGCGGGAGGGACAATGAGCAGTTCTTC.

In DNA form, the CDR3 reads TGTGCCAGCAGCGTAGACTCACGCTCTGGAAACACCATATATTTT. Translation: CASSVDSRSGNTIYF. The chain recombines TRBV9 with TRBJ1-3; no clear D. This CDR3 contains 15 residues. V lost 0 bases and J 0 bases, leaving 7 bases between the germline ends. The germline gives CDR1 SGDLS, CDR2 YYNGEE.

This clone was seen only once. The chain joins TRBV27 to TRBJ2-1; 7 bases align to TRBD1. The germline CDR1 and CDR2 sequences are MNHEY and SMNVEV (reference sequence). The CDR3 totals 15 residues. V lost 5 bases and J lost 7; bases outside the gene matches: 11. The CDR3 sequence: CASSDWAGGLNEQFF. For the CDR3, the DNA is TGTGCCAGCAGTGATTGGGCAGGGGGATTAAATGAGCAGTTCTTC.

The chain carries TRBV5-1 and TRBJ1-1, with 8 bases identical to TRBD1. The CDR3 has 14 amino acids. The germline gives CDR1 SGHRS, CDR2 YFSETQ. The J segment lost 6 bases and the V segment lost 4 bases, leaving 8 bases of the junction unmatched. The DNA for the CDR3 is TGCGCCAGCAGCGCCGGGACAGGTTCGTCTGAAGCTTTCTTT. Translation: CASSAGTGSSEAFF.

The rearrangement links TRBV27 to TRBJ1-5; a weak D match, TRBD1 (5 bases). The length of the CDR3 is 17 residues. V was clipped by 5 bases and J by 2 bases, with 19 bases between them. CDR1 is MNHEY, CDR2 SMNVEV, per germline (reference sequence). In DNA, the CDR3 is TGTGCCAGCAGTCCTATCCTCGGGACTATGGGCAATCAGCCCCAGCATTTT. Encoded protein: CASSPILGTMGNQPQHF.

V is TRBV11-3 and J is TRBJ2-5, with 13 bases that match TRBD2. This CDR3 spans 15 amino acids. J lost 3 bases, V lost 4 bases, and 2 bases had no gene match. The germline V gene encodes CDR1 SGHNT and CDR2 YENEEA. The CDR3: CASSSGLAGKETQYF. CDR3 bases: TGTGCCAGCAGCTCGGGACTAGCGGGAAAAGAGACCCAGTACTTC.

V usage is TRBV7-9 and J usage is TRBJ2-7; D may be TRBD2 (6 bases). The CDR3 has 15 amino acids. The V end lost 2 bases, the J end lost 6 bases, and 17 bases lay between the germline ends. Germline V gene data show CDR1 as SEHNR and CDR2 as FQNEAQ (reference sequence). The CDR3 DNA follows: TGTGCCAGCAGCTTAAATATAGCGCAGGGAGGCGAGCAGTACTTC. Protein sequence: CASSLNIAQGGEQYF.

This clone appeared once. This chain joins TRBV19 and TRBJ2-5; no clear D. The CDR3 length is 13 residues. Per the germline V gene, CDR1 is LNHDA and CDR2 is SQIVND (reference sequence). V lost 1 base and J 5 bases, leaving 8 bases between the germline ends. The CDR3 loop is CASSIALRETQYF. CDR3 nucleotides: TGTGCCAGTAGTATAGCCCTCCGGGAGACCCAGTACTTC. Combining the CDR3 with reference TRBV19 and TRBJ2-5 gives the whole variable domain DGGITQSPKYLFRKEGQNVTLSCEQNLNHDAMYWYRQDPGQGLRLIYYSQIVNDFQKGDIAEGYSVSREKKESFPLTVTSAQKNPTAFYLCASSIALRETQYFGPGTRLLVL.

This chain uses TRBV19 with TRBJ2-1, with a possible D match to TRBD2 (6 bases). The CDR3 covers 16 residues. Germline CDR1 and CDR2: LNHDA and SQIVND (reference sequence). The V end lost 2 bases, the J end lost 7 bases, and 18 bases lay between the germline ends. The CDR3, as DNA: TGTGCCAGTAGTATAAGACCGGGAGTGTCGGCGAATGAGCAGTTCTTC. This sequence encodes CASSIRPGVSANEQFF.

The CDR3 loop is CASSEAGLGNTEAFF. CDR3 sequence (DNA): TGCGCCAGCAGTGAGGCAGGGTTGGGGAACACTGAAGCTTTCTTT. The V gene is TRBV10-2, the J gene TRBJ1-1; the D gene is possibly TRBD1 (5 bases). V lost 2 bases, J lost 1 base, and 11 bases lay in between. Germline CDR1 and CDR2: WSHSY and SAAADI. The CDR3 totals 15 residues.

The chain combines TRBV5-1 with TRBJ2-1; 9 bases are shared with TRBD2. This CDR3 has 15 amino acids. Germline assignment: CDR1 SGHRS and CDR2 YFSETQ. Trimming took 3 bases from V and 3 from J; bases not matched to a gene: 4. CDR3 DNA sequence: TGCGCCAGCAGCTACCAGACTAGCGGCTACAATGAGCAGTTCTTC. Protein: CASSYQTSGYNEQFF. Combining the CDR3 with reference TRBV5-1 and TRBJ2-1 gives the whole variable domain KAGVTQTPRYLIKTRGQQVTLSCSPISGHRSVSWYQQTPGQGLQFLFEYFSETQRNKGNFPGRFSGRQFSNSRSEMNVSTLELGDSALYLCASSYQTSGYNEQFFGPGTRLTVL.

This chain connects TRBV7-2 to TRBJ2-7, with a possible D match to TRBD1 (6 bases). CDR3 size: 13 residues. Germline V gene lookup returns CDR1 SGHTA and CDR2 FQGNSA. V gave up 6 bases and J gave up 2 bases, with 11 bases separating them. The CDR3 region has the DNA TGTGCCAGCAGTTCGGCAGGGGCCTACGAGCAGTACTTC. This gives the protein CASSSAGAYEQYF.

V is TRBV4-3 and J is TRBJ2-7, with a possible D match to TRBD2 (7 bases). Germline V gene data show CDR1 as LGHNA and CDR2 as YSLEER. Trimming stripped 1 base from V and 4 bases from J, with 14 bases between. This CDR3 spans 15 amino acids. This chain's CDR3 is CASSQGGGGPYEQYF. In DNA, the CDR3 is TGCGCCAGCAGCCAAGGTGGGGGGGGGCCGTACGAGCAGTACTTC.

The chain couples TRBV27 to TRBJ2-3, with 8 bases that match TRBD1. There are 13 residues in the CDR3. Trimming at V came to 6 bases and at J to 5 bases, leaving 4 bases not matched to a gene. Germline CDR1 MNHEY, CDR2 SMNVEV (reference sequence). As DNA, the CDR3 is TGTGCCAGCAGAACGACAGGGGTAGATACGCAGTATTTT. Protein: CASRTTGVDTQYF.

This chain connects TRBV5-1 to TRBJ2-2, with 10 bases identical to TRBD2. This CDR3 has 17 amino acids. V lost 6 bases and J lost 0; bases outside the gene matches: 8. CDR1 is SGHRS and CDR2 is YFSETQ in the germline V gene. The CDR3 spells CASKRRTSGTNTGELFF. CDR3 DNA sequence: TGCGCCAGCAAACGACGGACTAGCGGAACGAACACCGGGGAGCTGTTTTTT. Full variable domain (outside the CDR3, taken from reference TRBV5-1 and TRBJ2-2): KAGVTQTPRYLIKTRGQQVTLSCSPISGHRSVSWYQQTPGQGLQFLFEYFSETQRNKGNFPGRFSGRQFSNSRSEMNVSTLELGDSALYLCASKRRTSGTNTGELFFGEGSRLTVL.

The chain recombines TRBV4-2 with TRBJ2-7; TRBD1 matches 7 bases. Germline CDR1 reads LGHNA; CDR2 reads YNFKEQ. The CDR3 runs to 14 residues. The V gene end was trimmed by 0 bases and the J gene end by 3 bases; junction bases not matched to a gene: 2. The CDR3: CASSQDRGIYEQYF. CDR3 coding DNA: TGTGCCAGCAGCCAAGACAGGGGGATCTACGAGCAGTACTTC.

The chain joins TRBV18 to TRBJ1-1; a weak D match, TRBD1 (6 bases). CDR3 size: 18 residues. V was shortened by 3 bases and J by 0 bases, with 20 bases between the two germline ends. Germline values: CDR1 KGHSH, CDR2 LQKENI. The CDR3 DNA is TGTGCCAGCTCACCCAGACAAAGACAGGACACAATGAACACTGAAGCTTTCTTT. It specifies CASSPRQRQDTMNTEAFF.

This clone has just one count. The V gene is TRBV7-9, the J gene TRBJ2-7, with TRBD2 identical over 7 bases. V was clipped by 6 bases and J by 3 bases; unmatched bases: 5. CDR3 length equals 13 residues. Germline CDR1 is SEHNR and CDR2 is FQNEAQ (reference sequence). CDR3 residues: CASSRGGIYEQYF. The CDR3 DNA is TGTGCCAGCAGTCGCGGGGGAATCTACGAGCAGTACTTC.

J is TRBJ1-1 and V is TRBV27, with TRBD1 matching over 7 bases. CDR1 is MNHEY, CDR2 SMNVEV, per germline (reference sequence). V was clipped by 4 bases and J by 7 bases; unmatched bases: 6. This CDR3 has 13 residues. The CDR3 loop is CASSSDRALEAFF. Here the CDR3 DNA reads TGTGCCAGCAGTTCTGACAGGGCGCTTGAAGCTTTCTTT.

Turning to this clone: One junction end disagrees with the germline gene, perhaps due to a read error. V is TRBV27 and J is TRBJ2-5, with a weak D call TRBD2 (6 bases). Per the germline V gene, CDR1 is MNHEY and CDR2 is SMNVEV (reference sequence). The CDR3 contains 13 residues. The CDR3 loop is CASSYLGEVGQYF. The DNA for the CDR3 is TGTGCCAGTAGTTACCTCGGGGAGGTTGGCCAGTACTTC.

CDR3 protein: CASSPRDSIGYTF. In DNA, the CDR3 is TGTGCCAGCTCACCTCGGGACAGTATTGGCTACACCTTC. The V call is TRBV18, the J call TRBJ1-2, with 7 nucleotides matching TRBD1. The CDR3 is 13 residues long. The junction had 5 bases not matched to a gene; V was cut back by 3 bases and J by 7 bases. The germline gives CDR1 KGHSH, CDR2 LQKENI.

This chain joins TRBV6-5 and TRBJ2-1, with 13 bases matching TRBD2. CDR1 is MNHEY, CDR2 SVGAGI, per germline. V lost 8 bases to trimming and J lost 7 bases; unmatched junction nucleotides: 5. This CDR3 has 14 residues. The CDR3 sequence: CASWTSGSYNEQFF. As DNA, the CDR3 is TGTGCCAGCTGGACTAGCGGGAGTTATAATGAGCAGTTCTTC.

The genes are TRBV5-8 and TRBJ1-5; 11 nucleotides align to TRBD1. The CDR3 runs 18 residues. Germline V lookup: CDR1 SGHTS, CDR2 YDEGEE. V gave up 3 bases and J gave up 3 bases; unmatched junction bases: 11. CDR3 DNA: TGTGCCAGCAGCTCGGACAGGGGGCGTTGGGGGAACAATCAGCCCCAGCATTTT. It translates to CASSSDRGRWGNNQPQHF.

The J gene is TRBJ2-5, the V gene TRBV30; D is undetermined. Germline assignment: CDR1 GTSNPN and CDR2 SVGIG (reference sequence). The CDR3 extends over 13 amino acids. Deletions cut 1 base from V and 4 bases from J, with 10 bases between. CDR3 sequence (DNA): TGTGCCTGGAGTGGGCCCCACCGAGAGACCCAGTACTTC. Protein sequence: CAWSGPHRETQYF.

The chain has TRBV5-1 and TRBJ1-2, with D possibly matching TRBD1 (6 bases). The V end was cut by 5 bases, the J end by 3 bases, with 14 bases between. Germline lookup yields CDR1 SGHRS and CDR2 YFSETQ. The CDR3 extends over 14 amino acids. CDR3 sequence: CASSLQGLDYGYTF. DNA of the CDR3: TGCGCCAGCAGTCTCCAGGGGCTTGACTATGGCTACACCTTC.

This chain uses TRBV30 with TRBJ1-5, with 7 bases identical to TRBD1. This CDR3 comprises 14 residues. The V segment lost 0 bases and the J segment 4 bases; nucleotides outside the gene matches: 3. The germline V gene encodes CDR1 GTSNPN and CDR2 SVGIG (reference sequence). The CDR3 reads CAWSVGQLNQPQHF. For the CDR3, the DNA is TGTGCCTGGAGTGTGGGACAGCTAAATCAGCCCCAGCATTTT.

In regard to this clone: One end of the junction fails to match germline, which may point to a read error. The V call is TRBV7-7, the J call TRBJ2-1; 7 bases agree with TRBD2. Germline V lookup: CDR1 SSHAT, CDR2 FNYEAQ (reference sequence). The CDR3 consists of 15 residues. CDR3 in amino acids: CASSRQAGLSNEQFF. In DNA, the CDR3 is TGTGCTAGCAGCCGCCAAGCGGGATTGTCCAATGAGCAGTTCTTC.